The text below deals with one TCR beta chain. Its antigen is currently unknown. The CDR3 sequence is 13 residues long. In germline, CDR1 is MNHNS, CDR2 SASEGT. V lost 3 bases, J lost 9 bases, and 5 bases stayed unmatched. The record originates from a study of identifying expanded T cells in peripheral blood. Sequencing used immunoSEQ multiplex PCR; TCRdb keeps in-frame clones, though not all of them. The repertoire holds around 100,000 clones, with roughly 87% as singletons. Study findings and constraints: Across healthy donors, higher total template counts meant significantly greater roughly 2-week count variance. Over about two and four weeks, about 15 and 19 clones changed, versus approximately 1.1 between replicates.

The chain uses TRBV6-1 and TRBJ2-1; 7 bases agree with TRBD1. This clonotype was sampled from a person aged 18-70 years in good health. Sequenced material: blood. In nucleotides, the CDR3 is TGTGCCAGCAGTGAGATACAGGGGACTGAGCAGTTCTTC. This encodes CASSEIQGTEQFF.